This T cell receptor beta chain stems from a study of control samples from healthy donors and cancer patients. As concerns this clone: One junction end disagrees with the germline gene, perhaps due to a read error. In the same sample, other DNA sequences code for this CDR3.

Germline V lookup: CDR1 MNHEY, CDR2 SVGAGI. The CDR3 runs 12 residues. Clones were read by immunoSEQ multiplex PCR, and TCRdb kept only the in-frame ones, dropping some. This sample yields over 110,000 clones, of which 80% to 95% are seen a single time; approximately 11% belongs to the top ten. The sequenced material came from blood. This TCR derives from a man aged 30 to 39 in good health. The chain couples TRBV6-5 to TRBJ2-1; D may be TRBD2 (7 bases). The DNA for the CDR3 is TGCGCCTCCTTAGACGGGGGGCAGGAGCAGTTCTTC. Amino acids: CASLDGGQEQFF.